The rows below give T cell receptor beta chains drawn from one sample of a study of shared clonotypes between healthy human individuals. TCRdb's copy holds only in-frame clones and misses some; the assay was immunoSEQ multiplex PCR. This sample has about 470,000 clones, with around 79% found just once. What was sequenced was PBMCs. These TCRs come from a woman aged 35 to 49 in good health. Some clones in this sample may be carry-over from other donors' samples. Both conserved end residues are part of each CDR3. A D gene is named only where the DNA matches it firmly. Clone sizes are given selectively: once, few, many, or a class where the clone is expanded.

j_gene: TRBJ2-2; abundance: few; d_gene: -; v_gene: TRBV29-1; CDR3aa: CSVAFLPDGELFF; CDR3nt: TGCAGCGTTGCGTTTCTACCCGACGGGGAGCTGTTTTTT
j_gene: TRBJ2-7; abundance: -; d_gene: -; v_gene: TRBV2; CDR3aa: CASSEWLIRTYEQYF; CDR3nt: TGTGCCAGCAGTGAGTGGCTCATCCGGACTTACGAGCAGTACTTC
j_gene: TRBJ2-6; abundance: -; d_gene: TRBD2; v_gene: TRBV7-8; CDR3aa: CASSGLGFNVLTF; CDR3nt: TGTGCCAGCTCCGGACTAGGGTTTAACGTCCTGACTTTC
j_gene: TRBJ2-7; abundance: once; d_gene: -; v_gene: TRBV15; CDR3aa: CATSRDEDEQYF; CDR3nt: TGCGCCACCAGCAGAGATGAAGACGAGCAGTACTTC
j_gene: TRBJ1-3; abundance: -; d_gene: -; v_gene: TRBV7-2; CDR3aa: CASSLKASGAGNTIYF; CDR3nt: TGTGCCAGCAGCTTGAAGGCGTCAGGGGCGGGAAACACCATATATTTT
j_gene: TRBJ2-3; abundance: -; d_gene: -; v_gene: TRBV5-4; CDR3aa: CASSLGGARGADTQYF; CDR3nt: TGTGCCAGCTCTCTGGGCGGGGCTAGGGGCGCAGATACGCAGTATTTT
j_gene: TRBJ1-3; abundance: few; d_gene: -; v_gene: TRBV25-1; CDR3aa: CASSPQADSGNTIYF; CDR3nt: TGTGCCAGCAGTCCTCAGGCCGACTCTGGAAACACCATATATTTT
j_gene: TRBJ2-3; abundance: -; d_gene: TRBD1; v_gene: TRBV19; CDR3aa: CASGRGRDLGDTQYF; CDR3nt: TGTGCCAGTGGAAGGGGGCGCGACCTGGGGGATACGCAGTATTTT
j_gene: TRBJ2-1; abundance: few; d_gene: -; v_gene: TRBV27; CDR3aa: CASSIQSPLAPYYNEQFF; CDR3nt: TGTGCCAGCAGTATCCAATCCCCTCTAGCGCCCTACTACAATGAGCAGTTCTTC
j_gene: TRBJ2-7; abundance: -; d_gene: -; v_gene: TRBV27; CDR3aa: CASSLSGGGASSYEQYF; CDR3nt: TGTGCCAGCAGTTTATCGGGAGGGGGGGCAAGCTCCTACGAGCAGTACTTC
j_gene: TRBJ2-7; abundance: -; d_gene: -; v_gene: TRBV5-1; CDR3aa: CASSLAHFIPYYEQYF; CDR3nt: TGCGCCAGCAGCTTGGCCCATTTTATCCCCTACTACGAGCAGTACTTC
j_gene: TRBJ1-3; abundance: once; d_gene: TRBD1; v_gene: TRBV18; CDR3aa: CASSPRSPGGLGNTIYF; CDR3nt: TGTGCCAGCTCACCACGGTCCCCAGGGGGACTTGGAAACACCATATATTTT
j_gene: TRBJ2-1; abundance: -; d_gene: -; v_gene: TRBV12-5; CDR3aa: CASGLKVGGQDNEQFF; CDR3nt: TGTGCTAGTGGTTTGAAAGTGGGAGGTCAAGATAATGAGCAGTTCTTC